The rows below give T cell receptor beta chains drawn from one sample of a study of blood T cell repertoires in COVID-19. The data were produced by immunoSEQ multiplex PCR, yet TCRdb's version contains in-frame clones alone and is incomplete. In the table there are some 270,000 clones, about 88% of which are singletons. Sequencing was carried out using peripheral blood. These receptor sequences come from a woman aged 40 to 49 who had recovered from COVID-19. The CDR3 runs from the conserved cysteine through the conserved F or W. Each record gives: V gene, J gene, CDR3 length, D gene, clone size, CDR3 DNA, CDR3 protein. D genes are given only for firm matches. Clone size, where shown, is once, few, many, or a class for clones that have expanded.

>TRBV6-5|TRBJ1-2|14|TRBD1|NA
TGTGCCAGCAGTACGGGGACAGTCCCTCATGGCTACACCTTC
CASSTGTVPHGYTF
>TRBV7-9|TRBJ2-2|18|TRBD2|NA
TGTGCCAGCAGCTTAGCGCTGGAGTCTAGCGGGAAGGCCGGGGAGCTGTTTTTT
CASSLALESSGKAGELFF
>TRBV7-2|TRBJ2-1|17|TRBD1|few
TGTGCCAGCAGCTTAACCGCAACACGGACAGGGGTCGATGAGCAGTTCTTC
CASSLTATRTGVDEQFF
>TRBV29-1|TRBJ2-6|12|NA|NA
TGCAGCGTCAGGTCTGGGGCCAACGTCCTGACTTTC
CSVRSGANVLTF
>TRBV25-1|TRBJ1-2|14|NA|NA
TGTGCCAGCAGTCTACAGGGTCGAGGCTATGGCTACACCTTC
CASSLQGRGYGYTF
>TRBV5-1|TRBJ2-7|13|NA|NA
TGCGCCAGCAGCGGGATCGGAGGGTACGAGCAGTACTTC
CASSGIGGYEQYF
>TRBV7-9|TRBJ1-5|15|NA|NA
TGTGCCAGCAGCTCAGGCAGGGAAAACAATCAGCCCCAGCATTTT
CASSSGRENNQPQHF
>TRBV7-9|TRBJ2-5|13|NA|NA
TGTGCCAGCAGCTTAGTTAACCAAGAGACCCAGTACTTC
CASSLVNQETQYF
>TRBV24-1|TRBJ1-4|12|NA|NA
TGTGCCACCAGTGATTTCCAGGAAAAACTGTTTTTT
CATSDFQEKLFF
>TRBV11-2|TRBJ2-1|12|NA|NA
TGTGCCAGCAGCCAAGGACTCAATGAGCAGTTCTTC
CASSQGLNEQFF
>TRBV5-5|TRBJ2-6|17|NA|NA
TGTGCCAGCAGCTTGGCGGCAGACAACTCTGGGGCCAACGTCCTGACTTTC
CASSLAADNSGANVLTF
>TRBV19|TRBJ2-1|16|TRBD1|NA
TGTGCCAGTAGTATTACAGGACAGGGGCCCGGCAATGAGCAGTTCTTC
CASSITGQGPGNEQFF
>TRBV4-3|TRBJ2-1|16|TRBD1|NA
TGCGCCAGCAGCCCCATGGGACAGGGGGCGTCGGATGAGCAGTTCTTC
CASSPMGQGASDEQFF
>TRBV28|TRBJ1-2|14|TRBD1|NA
TGTGCCAGCAGTTCGGAAGACAGGGGCCGTGGCTACACCTTC
CASSSEDRGRGYTF
>TRBV27|TRBJ1-1|15|TRBD1|NA
TGTGCCAGCAGTTCCTGGACAGGAGTTAACACTGAAGCTTTCTTT
CASSSWTGVNTEAFF
>TRBV5-6|TRBJ2-7|16|TRBD1|few
TGTGCCAGCAGCTTAGGTCCTGGACAGGGGACCTACGAGCAGTACTTC
CASSLGPGQGTYEQYF
>TRBV24-1|TRBJ1-2|14|TRBD1|NA
TGTGCCACCAGTGAGGGGTCAGGGGGCCCTGGCTACACCTTC
CATSEGSGGPGYTF
>TRBV3-1/TRBV3-2|TRBJ2-2|17|TRBD2|NA
TGTGCCAGCAGCCAAGTGGAGACTAGCGGGCCCACCGGGGAGCTGTTTTTT
CASSQVETSGPTGELFF
>TRBV2|TRBJ1-4|13|NA|NA
TGTGCCAGCAGTGGTCAGGGAGGGGAAAAACTGTTTTTT
CASSGQGGEKLFF
>TRBV19|TRBJ1-6|15|NA|NA
TGTGCGAGTGCCGTCGTGGCAGGGAATAATTCACCCCTCCACTTT
CASAVVAGNNSPLHF
>TRBV4-3|TRBJ2-5|16|TRBD1|few
TGCGCCAGCAGCCACACTACAGGGGCAGGTTTAGAGACCCAGTACTTC
CASSHTTGAGLETQYF
>TRBV24-1|TRBJ2-3|16|TRBD1|NA
TGTGCCACCAGTGCGTCTTCGGGACAGGGAAAAGATACGCAGTATTTT
CATSASSGQGKDTQYF
>TRBV9|TRBJ1-2|14|TRBD1|NA
TGTGCCAGCAGCGTGGGACAGGGAAGACGTGGCTACACCTTC
CASSVGQGRRGYTF
>TRBV5-1|TRBJ2-3|13|NA|NA
TGCGCCAGCAGGGCTAGCGGCACAGATACGCAGTATTTT
CASRASGTDTQYF
>TRBV2|TRBJ2-3|15|NA|once
TGTGCCAGCAGTGAAGTCGGTCCTGGCACAGATACGCAGTATTTT
CASSEVGPGTDTQYF
>TRBV10-1|TRBJ2-2|14|TRBD2|NA
TGCGCCAGCAGTGAGTCGAGCGGGGCCGGGGAGCTGTTTTTT
CASSESSGAGELFF
>TRBV7-2|TRBJ2-1|16|TRBD2|once
TGTGCCAGCAGCTTCCTAGCGGGAGGGCCGGGAAATGAGCAGTTCTTC
CASSFLAGGPGNEQFF
>TRBV6-5|TRBJ2-3|12|TRBD1|NA
TGTGCCAGCGGGACAGGGCCCGGTTCGCAGTATTTT
CASGTGPGSQYF
>TRBV11-3|TRBJ2-1|14|TRBD1|NA
TGTGCCAGCAGCCCCCGGACAGGGGGCAATGAGCAGTTCTTC
CASSPRTGGNEQFF
>TRBV5-4|TRBJ2-1|13|NA|NA
TGTGCCAGCAGCTTGGACAGGGTAGATGAGCAGTTCTTC
CASSLDRVDEQFF
>TRBV28|TRBJ2-7|13|NA|NA
TGTGCCAGCAGTACGGAGTTGCCCTACGAGCAGTACTTC
CASSTELPYEQYF
>TRBV28|TRBJ2-3|13|NA|NA
TGTGCCAGCAGCTCGGGGAGCACAGATACGCAGTATTTT
CASSSGSTDTQYF
>TRBV28|TRBJ1-3|15|NA|few
TGTGCCAGCAGTTCAACAGGCTCCTCTGGAAACACCATATATTTT
CASSSTGSSGNTIYF
>TRBV5-5|TRBJ2-1|11|NA|NA
TGTGCCAGCAGCTTAGGGGGTCAGCAGTTCTTC
CASSLGGQQFF
>TRBV6-1|TRBJ1-4|16|NA|NA
TGTGCCAGCAGTGCGAACAGAAACAGGCGGAATGAAAAACTGTTTTTT
CASSANRNRRNEKLFF
>TRBV6-2/TRBV6-3|TRBJ2-1|15|TRBD2|NA
TGTGCCAGCAGTTACAGACTAGCGGGAGGCAATGAGCAGTTCTTC
CASSYRLAGGNEQFF
>TRBV28|TRBJ1-5|15|TRBD1|NA
TGTGCCAGCAGAGGGGGACAGGGGGGGGATCAGCCCCAGCATTTT
CASRGGQGGDQPQHF
>TRBV9|TRBJ2-3|15|NA|NA
TGTGCCAGCAGCGTAGTTCCCCTAAGCACAGATACGCAGTATTTT
CASSVVPLSTDTQYF
>TRBV13|TRBJ2-5|16|TRBD2|NA
TGTGCCAGCAGCTACGGACTAGCGGGAGCTGGAGAGACCCAGTACTTC
CASSYGLAGAGETQYF
>TRBV5-1|TRBJ2-7|15|TRBD2|once
TGCGCCAGCAGCTTGGTGTCGGGGGGAGACTACGAGCAGTACTTC
CASSLVSGGDYEQYF
>TRBV12-3/TRBV12-4|TRBJ2-1|13|NA|NA
TGTGCAATCGTTCAGGGTGGTTCGAATGAGCAGTTCTTC
CAIVQGGSNEQFF
>TRBV7-9|TRBJ1-1|15|NA|few
TGTGCCAGCAGCCCGTCTCTGGGGGGTGGCACTGAAGCTTTCTTT
CASSPSLGGGTEAFF
>TRBV6-5|TRBJ2-2|13|NA|NA
TGTGCCAGCAGCCGACTAGTTTCGGGGGAGCTGTTTTTT
CASSRLVSGELFF
>TRBV6-4|TRBJ2-5|15|TRBD2|NA
TGTGCCAGCAGCCCCACTAGCGGGGGGGAAGAGACCCAGTACTTC
CASSPTSGGEETQYF
>TRBV2|TRBJ1-2|12|NA|NA
TGTGCCAGCAGTGTAAAGAAGGGGGGCTACACCTTC
CASSVKKGGYTF
>TRBV5-4|TRBJ1-1|13|TRBD1|NA
TGTGCCAGCAGCAGACAGGGGGGCACTGAAGCTTTCTTT
CASSRQGGTEAFF
>TRBV30|TRBJ2-1|12|NA|NA
TGTGCCTGGATCCAGGAATACAATGAGCAGTTCTTC
CAWIQEYNEQFF
>TRBV19|TRBJ2-4|17|TRBD1|NA
TGTGCCAGTAGTATAATCCGACAGGGAAATTCCAAAAACATTCAGTACTTC
CASSIIRQGNSKNIQYF
>TRBV10-3|TRBJ1-4|14|NA|NA
TGTGCCATCAGCAACGGAGCAACTAATGAAAAACTGTTTTTT
CAISNGATNEKLFF
>TRBV28|TRBJ1-3|16|TRBD1|NA
TGTGCCAGCAGTCCGCACACCGGGACAGGGGGAAACACCATATATTTT
CASSPHTGTGGNTIYF